Shown below are 19 T cell receptor beta chains from a single sample sequenced in a study of Ad26.COV2.S vaccination and SARS-CoV-2 variants. Clones were sequenced by immunoSEQ multiplex PCR, and TCRdb holds only the in-frame ones, with some missing. The table records 400,000 or so clones, about 85% of them present only once. Stated treatment: approximately 18 received Ad26.COV2.S at low or high dose, single or two shots; roughly five received placebo; per-sample allocation not given. The study sampled participants on day 63 after the first vaccine or placebo injection. The sequenced sample was peripheral blood, obtained in a trial of Ad26.COV2.S vaccine versus placebo. The receptors were gathered from a person aged 18 to 65 who received the Ad26.COV2.S COVID-19 vaccine or a placebo.

This clone turned up a few times. This chain connects TRBV30 to TRBJ1-2, with D uncertain. The CDR3 is 10 amino acids. The ends were cut back, 7 bases at V and 6 bases at J, with 9 bases in the middle. From germline, CDR1 is GTSNPN and CDR2 SVGIG (reference sequence). This CDR3 is CAYALDGYTF. The DNA for the CDR3 is TGTGCCTACGCACTCGATGGCTACACCTTC.

Only one count was recorded for this clone. The chain has TRBV9 and TRBJ1-6; unclear D gene. The ends were cut back, 0 bases at V and 5 bases at J, with 6 bases in the middle. Per germline, CDR1 SGDLS and CDR2 YYNGEE. The CDR3 spans 14 residues. The CDR3: CASSVDTHNSPLHF. CDR3 coding DNA: TGTGCCAGCAGCGTAGACACCCATAATTCACCCCTCCACTTT.

In DNA form, the CDR3 reads TGTGCCAGTAGTATTGGCCAGTCCTCACCCCTCCACTTT. As protein: CASSIGQSSPLHF. The chain joins TRBV19 to TRBJ1-6; D remains unclear. CDR3 length: 13 amino acids. V lost 3 bases to trimming and J lost 10 bases, with 10 bases between them. Germline assignment: CDR1 LNHDA and CDR2 SQIVND (reference sequence).

The chain employs TRBV6-5 and TRBJ2-7, with TRBD1 matching 7 bases. The germline V gene has CDR1 MNHEY and CDR2 SVGAGI. The CDR3 length is 14 residues. Trimming at V came to 5 bases and at J to 8 bases, leaving 12 bases not matched to a gene. In nucleotides, the CDR3 is TGTGCCAGCAGTCCTCGGGGACAGATCGTCAAGCAGTACTTC. This translates into CASSPRGQIVKQYF.

This clone has only one observation. The chain couples TRBV14 to TRBJ2-7; D is perhaps TRBD1 or TRBD2 (5 bases each). Germline CDR1 reads SGHDN; CDR2 reads FVKESK. The CDR3 runs to 15 residues. V was pared by 1 base and J by 3 bases, with 13 bases between. CDR3 loop: CASSQVGTRYYEQYF. The CDR3 bases are TGTGCCAGCAGCCAAGTCGGGACGAGGTACTACGAGCAGTACTTC.

This chain uses TRBV19 with TRBJ1-2, with a weak D call TRBD1 (6 bases). The CDR3 has 11 residues. Trimming removed 11 bases at V and 3 bases at J, with 10 bases between. Germline V gene lookup returns CDR1 LNHDA and CDR2 SQIVND (reference sequence). In DNA, the CDR3 is TGTGCCGGTCGGACAGACTATGGCTACACCTTC. Translation: CAGRTDYGYTF.

The chain is built from TRBV2 and TRBJ2-3; 8 nucleotides align to TRBD1. From germline, CDR1 is SNHLY and CDR2 FYNNEI. This CDR3 is 14 amino acids long. V lost 3 bases and J lost 6; bases outside the gene matches: 5. CDR3 sequence reads: CASSDRQGWDTQYF. CDR3 bases: TGTGCCAGCAGTGATCGACAGGGGTGGGATACGCAGTATTTT.

The V and J genes are TRBV20-1 and TRBJ1-2; D call uncertain. The CDR3 totals 11 residues. Germline CDR1 is DFQATT and CDR2 is SNEGSKA (reference sequence). V was clipped by 7 bases and J by 3 bases, with 9 bases between them. CDR3 nucleotide sequence: TGCAGTGTCAGGATCGACTATGGCTACACCTTC. Its translation: CSVRIDYGYTF.

In its sample, this clone was seen once. This sequence joins TRBV6-5 and TRBJ2-3; a possible D gene is TRBD1 (5 bases). Germline V gene lookup returns CDR1 MNHEY and CDR2 SVGAGI. The CDR3 consists of 15 residues. The V gene lost 3 bases and the J gene lost 0 bases, with 10 bases spanning the gap. For the CDR3, the DNA is TGTGCCAGCAGTTATAAGAGACAGAGCACAGATACGCAGTATTTT. Protein: CASSYKRQSTDTQYF.

The chain carries TRBV6-1 and TRBJ1-3; D is unclear. CDR1 and CDR2 from the germline V gene are MNHNS and SASEGT. Trimming took off 3 bases at V and 6 bases at J, with 6 bases between the two ends. The CDR3 contains 12 residues. The CDR3 reads CASSDPENTIYF. The CDR3 DNA reads TGTGCCAGCAGTGATCCGGAAAACACCATATATTTT.

This chain links TRBV18 with TRBJ1-4; TRBD1 aligns across 7 bases. This CDR3 is 14 amino acids long. Germline CDR1 and CDR2: KGHSH and LQKENI. V trimming: 3 bases; J trimming: 8 bases; junction bases outside the gene matches: 6. The CDR3 reads CASSPGQWKEKLFF. In DNA, the CDR3 is TGTGCCAGCTCACCGGGACAGTGGAAAGAAAAACTGTTTTTT.

A single count supports this clone. This chain joins TRBV6-5 and TRBJ2-2; a possible D gene is TRBD1 (6 bases). Trimming removed 6 bases from V and 0 bases from J, with 11 bases in between. The CDR3 extends over 15 amino acids. Looked up from germline, CDR1 is MNHEY and CDR2 is SVGAGI. CDR3 in amino acids: CASSRGQPNTGELFF. As DNA, the CDR3 is TGTGCCAGCAGCCGGGGACAACCGAACACCGGGGAGCTGTTTTTT.

This rearrangement joins TRBV27 to TRBJ2-3; the match to TRBD2 covers 7 bases. Germline CDR1 and CDR2: MNHEY and SMNVEV (reference sequence). This CDR3 spans 15 amino acids. The ends lost 4 bases at V and 4 bases at J; junction bases unmatched: 8. CDR3 bases: TGTGCCAGCAGTTCCAATCAAGGGAGGGCAGATACGCAGTATTTT. It codes for CASSSNQGRADTQYF.

The chain employs TRBV5-1 and TRBJ2-3; TRBD2 matches at 8 bases. The ends lost 0 bases at V and 2 bases at J; junction bases unmatched: 8. The CDR3 sequence is 17 residues long. The germline CDR1 and CDR2 sequences are SGHRS and YFSETQ. The CDR3 is CASSLERGGLSTDTQYF. The CDR3 bases are TGCGCCAGCAGCTTGGAACGGGGGGGCCTATCCACAGATACGCAGTATTTT.

The V call is TRBV4-1, the J call TRBJ1-5, with 8 bases matching TRBD1. With V trimmed by 0 bases and J by 1 base, 5 bases remained unmatched. The germline gives CDR1 MGHRA, CDR2 YSYEKL. CDR3 length: 17 amino acids. The CDR3 coding sequence is TGCGCCAGCAGCCAAGAATACAGGGGGTTAAGCAATCAGCCCCAGCATTTT. Translating gives CASSQEYRGLSNQPQHF.

CDR3 nucleotides: TGTGCCAGCAGTGAAGCGCTCGACAGGATTAGCAATCAGCCCCAGCATTTT. This gives the protein CASSEALDRISNQPQHF. J is TRBJ1-5 and V is TRBV2, with D possibly TRBD1 on 6 matching bases. The germline V gene has CDR1 SNHLY and CDR2 FYNNEI. Trimming removed 0 bases at V and 0 bases at J, with 12 bases between. The CDR3 totals 17 residues.

The chain carries TRBV7-8 and TRBJ2-1; the D is unclear. There are 15 residues in the CDR3. The germline V and J ends were trimmed by 1 base and 2 bases, with 9 bases remaining between them. CDR1 SGHVS and CDR2 FQNEAQ come from the germline V gene. In DNA form, the CDR3 reads TGTGCCAGCAGCTTAGGAGGTTCCGCCTACAATGAGCAGTTCTTC. It translates to CASSLGGSAYNEQFF.

The V gene is TRBV19, the J gene TRBJ2-7, with D perhaps matching TRBD1 (6 bases). There are 13 residues in the CDR3. Trimming took off 2 bases at V and 3 bases at J, with 8 bases between the two ends. CDR1 and CDR2 (germline): LNHDA, SQIVND (reference sequence). The CDR3 loop is CASSIYRDYEQYF. CDR3 DNA sequence: TGTGCCAGTAGTATATACAGGGACTACGAGCAGTACTTC.

The chain employs TRBV5-1 and TRBJ2-1; D unresolved. Germline lookup yields CDR1 SGHRS and CDR2 YFSETQ. With 0 bases removed from V and 12 bases from J, the gap between germline ends came to 13 bases. CDR3 size: 13 residues. CDR3 DNA: TGCGCCAGCAGCTTGGTTTCTAGGAGCGTGCAGTTCTTC. Translating it yields CASSLVSRSVQFF.